These T cell receptor beta chains were read from a single sample in a study of OX40 agonist ivuxolimab in advanced cancers. Sequencing used immunoSEQ multiplex PCR; TCRdb keeps in-frame clones, though not all of them. The table includes about 150,000 clones, 90% to 95% detected once. The input for sequencing was CD4+ or CD8+ T cells sorted from blood, taken in a trial of the OX40 agonist ivuxolimab. The receptors derive from an adult with an advanced solid tumor such as melanoma, head and neck, liver or kidney cancer. The CDR3 runs from the conserved cysteine through the conserved F or W. The order of the fields is V gene, J gene, CDR3 protein.

v_call: TRBV10-2
j_call: TRBJ2-3
cdr3_aa: CASSVQGYGTDTQYF

v_call: TRBV5-4
j_call: TRBJ2-5
cdr3_aa: CASTIRQGAGETQYF

v_call: TRBV6-5
j_call: TRBJ1-3
cdr3_aa: CASSYSRTVGNTIYF

v_call: TRBV10-2
j_call: TRBJ1-6
cdr3_aa: CASSVRDSYNSPLHF

v_call: TRBV11-2
j_call: TRBJ2-7
cdr3_aa: CASSTRQGAGYEQYF

v_call: TRBV19
j_call: TRBJ2-2
cdr3_aa: CASSTSQGHGELFF

v_call: TRBV4-3
j_call: TRBJ2-7
cdr3_aa: CASSQESWASGRYEQYF

v_call: TRBV29-1
j_call: TRBJ2-2
cdr3_aa: CSVHLETANTGELFF

v_call: TRBV6-1
j_call: TRBJ1-5
cdr3_aa: CASSLDRSSSQPQHF

v_call: TRBV7-2
j_call: TRBJ2-7
cdr3_aa: CASSLAPLAGEEQYF

v_call: TRBV11-1
j_call: TRBJ1-4
cdr3_aa: CASSSTGVDEKLFF

v_call: TRBV10-3
j_call: TRBJ2-1
cdr3_aa: CANGGGSSYNEQFF

v_call: TRBV5-5
j_call: TRBJ2-7
cdr3_aa: CATARRPSGGLSYEQYF

v_call: TRBV7-2
j_call: TRBJ2-7
cdr3_aa: CASTRDRGSYEQYF

v_call: TRBV6-5
j_call: TRBJ1-6
cdr3_aa: CASMLTGFYNSPLHF

v_call: TRBV6-5
j_call: TRBJ1-2
cdr3_aa: CASSYSLSRGNYGYTF

v_call: TRBV4-1
j_call: TRBJ1-2
cdr3_aa: CASSQEADRGFYGYTF

v_call: TRBV18
j_call: TRBJ1-5
cdr3_aa: CASSPPQGHQPQHF

v_call: TRBV4-3
j_call: TRBJ1-2
cdr3_aa: CASSQVQAPYGYTF

v_call: TRBV7-2
j_call: TRBJ2-5
cdr3_aa: CASSLAGGWQETQYF

v_call: TRBV18
j_call: TRBJ2-3
cdr3_aa: CASSPPGTSGGTDTQYF

v_call: TRBV29-1
j_call: TRBJ2-2
cdr3_aa: CSVPSGPTYTGELFF

v_call: TRBV4-1
j_call: TRBJ1-1
cdr3_aa: CASSQEPRGFAFF

v_call: TRBV18
j_call: TRBJ2-1
cdr3_aa: CASSTSGSKNEQFF

v_call: TRBV29-1
j_call: TRBJ2-7
cdr3_aa: CSVAARGRDGGEQYF

v_call: TRBV4-3
j_call: TRBJ1-5
cdr3_aa: CASSLAGGGNQPQHF

v_call: TRBV6-5
j_call: TRBJ1-4
cdr3_aa: CASSSPKREAFF

v_call: TRBV18
j_call: TRBJ2-6
cdr3_aa: CASSPRGGRGGPSPSQSGANVLTF

v_call: TRBV11-2
j_call: TRBJ2-2
cdr3_aa: CASSPDRGRAELFF

v_call: TRBV27
j_call: TRBJ2-2
cdr3_aa: CASSLRGAPTGGGELFF

v_call: TRBV4-3
j_call: TRBJ1-4
cdr3_aa: CASSQVYRANEKLFF

v_call: TRBV7-8
j_call: TRBJ1-1
cdr3_aa: CASSLERQGEAFF